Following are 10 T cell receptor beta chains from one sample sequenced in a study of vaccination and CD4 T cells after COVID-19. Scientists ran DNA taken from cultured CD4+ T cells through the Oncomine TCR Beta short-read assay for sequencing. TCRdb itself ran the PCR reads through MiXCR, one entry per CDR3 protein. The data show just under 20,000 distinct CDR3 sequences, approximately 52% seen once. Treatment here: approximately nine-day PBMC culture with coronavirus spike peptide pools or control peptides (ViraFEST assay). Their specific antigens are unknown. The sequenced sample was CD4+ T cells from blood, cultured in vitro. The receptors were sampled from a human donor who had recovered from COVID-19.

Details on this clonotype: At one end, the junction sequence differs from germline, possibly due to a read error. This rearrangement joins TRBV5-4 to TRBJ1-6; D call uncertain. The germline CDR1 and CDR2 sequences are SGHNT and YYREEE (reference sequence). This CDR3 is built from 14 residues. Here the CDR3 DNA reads TGTGTCAGCAGCTTGTCTTCCTATAATTCACCCCTCCACTTT. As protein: CVSSLSSYNSPLHF.

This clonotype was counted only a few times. CDR3 in DNA: TGCAGTGCTAGAGCAGGCGACAGGTACACTGAAGCTTTCTTT. It encodes CSARAGDRYTEAFF. This chain connects TRBV20-1 to TRBJ1-1, with a possible D match to TRBD1 (6 bases). From germline, CDR1 is DFQATT and CDR2 SNEGSKA (reference sequence). The length of the CDR3 is 14 residues. V lost 1 base to trimming and J lost 3 bases, with 12 bases between them.

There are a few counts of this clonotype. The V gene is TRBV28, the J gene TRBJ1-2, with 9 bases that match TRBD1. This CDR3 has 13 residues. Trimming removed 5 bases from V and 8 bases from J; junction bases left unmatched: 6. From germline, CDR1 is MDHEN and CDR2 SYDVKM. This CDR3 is CASSGDRVRGYTF. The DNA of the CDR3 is TGTGCCAGCAGTGGGGACAGGGTAAGGGGCTACACCTTC.

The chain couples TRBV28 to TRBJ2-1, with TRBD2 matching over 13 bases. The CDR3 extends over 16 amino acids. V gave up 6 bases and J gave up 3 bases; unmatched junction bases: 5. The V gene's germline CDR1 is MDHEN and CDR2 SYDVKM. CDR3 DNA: TGTGCCAGCAGACCCGGGACTAGCGGGGACTACAATGAGCAGTTCTTC. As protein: CASRPGTSGDYNEQFF.

The CDR3 region is CASSLIQDGNQPQHF. The CDR3 bases are TGTGCCAGCAGTTTAATACAGGACGGAAATCAGCCCCAGCATTTT. V is TRBV12-3 or TRBV12-4 and J is TRBJ1-5, with D possibly matching TRBD1 (5 bases). V lost 2 bases, J lost 4 bases, and 12 bases lay in between. The CDR3 has 15 residues.

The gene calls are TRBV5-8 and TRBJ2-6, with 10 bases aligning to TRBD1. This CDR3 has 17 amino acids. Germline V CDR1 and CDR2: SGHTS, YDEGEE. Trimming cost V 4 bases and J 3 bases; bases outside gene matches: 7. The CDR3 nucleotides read TGTGCCAGCAGCCCCCGGACAGGGGGGTTTGGGGCCAACGTCCTGACTTTC. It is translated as CASSPRTGGFGANVLTF.

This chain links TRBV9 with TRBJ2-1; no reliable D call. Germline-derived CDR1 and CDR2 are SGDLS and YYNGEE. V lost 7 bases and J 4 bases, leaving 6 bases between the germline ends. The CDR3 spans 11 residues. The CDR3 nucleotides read TGTGCCAGCGGGCTTTACAATGAGCAGTTCTTC. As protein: CASGLYNEQFF.

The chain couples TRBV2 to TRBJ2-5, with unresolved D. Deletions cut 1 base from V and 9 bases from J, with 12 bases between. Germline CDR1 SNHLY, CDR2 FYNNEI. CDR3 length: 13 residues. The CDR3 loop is CASSEGVTGPQYF. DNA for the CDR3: TGTGCCAGCAGTGAAGGCGTCACGGGTCCCCAGTACTTC.

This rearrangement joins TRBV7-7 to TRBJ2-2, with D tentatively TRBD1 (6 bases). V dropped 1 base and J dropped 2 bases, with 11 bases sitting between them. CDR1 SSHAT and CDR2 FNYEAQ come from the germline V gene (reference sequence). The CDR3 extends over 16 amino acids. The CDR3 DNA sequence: TGTGCCAGCAGCTTAGGGGGGCCCTTCAACACCGGGGAGCTGTTTTTT. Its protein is CASSLGGPFNTGELFF.

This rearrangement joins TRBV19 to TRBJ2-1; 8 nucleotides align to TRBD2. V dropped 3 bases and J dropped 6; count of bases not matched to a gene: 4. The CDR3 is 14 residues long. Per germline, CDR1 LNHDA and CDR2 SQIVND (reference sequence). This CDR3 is CASSIFAGGNEQFF. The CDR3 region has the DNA TGTGCCAGTAGTATTTTCGCGGGAGGCAATGAGCAGTTCTTC.